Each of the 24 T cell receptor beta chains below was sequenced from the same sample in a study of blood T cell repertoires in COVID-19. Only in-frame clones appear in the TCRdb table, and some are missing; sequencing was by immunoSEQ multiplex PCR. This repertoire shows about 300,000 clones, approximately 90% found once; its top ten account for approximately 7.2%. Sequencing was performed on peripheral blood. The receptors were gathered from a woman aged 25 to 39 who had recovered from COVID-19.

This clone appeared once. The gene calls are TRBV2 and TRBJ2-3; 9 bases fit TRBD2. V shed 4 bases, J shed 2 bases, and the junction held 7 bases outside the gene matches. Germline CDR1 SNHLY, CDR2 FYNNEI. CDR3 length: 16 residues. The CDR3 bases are TGTGCCAGCAGTGGTGTAGGCGGGGGGGTCACAGATACGCAGTATTTT. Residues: CASSGVGGGVTDTQYF.

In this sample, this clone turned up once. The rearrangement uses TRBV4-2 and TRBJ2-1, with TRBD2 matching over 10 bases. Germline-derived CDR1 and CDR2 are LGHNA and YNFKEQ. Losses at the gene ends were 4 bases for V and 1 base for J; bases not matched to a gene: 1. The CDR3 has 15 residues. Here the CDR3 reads CASSPLAGSYNEQFF. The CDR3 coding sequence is TGTGCCAGCAGCCCACTAGCGGGGTCCTACAATGAGCAGTTCTTC.

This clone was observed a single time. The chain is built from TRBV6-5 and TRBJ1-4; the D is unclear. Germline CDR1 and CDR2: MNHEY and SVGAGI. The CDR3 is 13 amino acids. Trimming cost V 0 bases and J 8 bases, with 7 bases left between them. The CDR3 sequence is CASSYSPPEKLFF. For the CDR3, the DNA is TGTGCCAGCAGTTACTCCCCCCCAGAAAAACTGTTTTTT.

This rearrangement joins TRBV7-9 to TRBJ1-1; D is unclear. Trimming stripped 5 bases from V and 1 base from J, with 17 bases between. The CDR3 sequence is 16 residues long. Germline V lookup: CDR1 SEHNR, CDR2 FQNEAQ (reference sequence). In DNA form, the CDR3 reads TGTGCCAGCAGCGAGATCATGAGGAAACAGAACACTGAAGCTTTCTTT. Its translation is CASSEIMRKQNTEAFF.

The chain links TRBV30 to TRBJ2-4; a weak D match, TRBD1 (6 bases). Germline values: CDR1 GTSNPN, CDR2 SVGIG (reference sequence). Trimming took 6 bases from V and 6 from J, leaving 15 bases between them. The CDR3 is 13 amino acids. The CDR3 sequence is CACEGLDRNIQYF. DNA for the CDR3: TGTGCCTGTGAAGGGCTGGACAGAAACATTCAGTACTTC.

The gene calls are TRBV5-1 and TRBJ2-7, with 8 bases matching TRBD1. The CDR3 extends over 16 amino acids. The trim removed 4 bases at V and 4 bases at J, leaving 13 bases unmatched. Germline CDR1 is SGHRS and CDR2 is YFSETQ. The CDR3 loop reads CASSTGQGKPYYEQYF. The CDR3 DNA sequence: TGCGCCAGCAGCACAGGACAGGGAAAACCTTATTACGAGCAGTACTTC.

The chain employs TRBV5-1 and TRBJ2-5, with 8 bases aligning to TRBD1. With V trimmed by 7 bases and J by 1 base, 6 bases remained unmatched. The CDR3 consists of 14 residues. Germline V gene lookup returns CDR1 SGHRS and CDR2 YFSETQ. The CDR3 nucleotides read TGCGCCAGCGGAATTACAGGGGGCCAAGAGACCCAGTACTTC. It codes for CASGITGGQETQYF.

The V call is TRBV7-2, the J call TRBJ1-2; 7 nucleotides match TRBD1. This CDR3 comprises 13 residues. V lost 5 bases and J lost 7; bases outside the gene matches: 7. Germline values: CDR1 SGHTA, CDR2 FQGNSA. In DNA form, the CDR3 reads TGTGCCAGCAGCCAGGGGGGTCTCGGTGGCTACACCTTC. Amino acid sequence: CASSQGGLGGYTF.

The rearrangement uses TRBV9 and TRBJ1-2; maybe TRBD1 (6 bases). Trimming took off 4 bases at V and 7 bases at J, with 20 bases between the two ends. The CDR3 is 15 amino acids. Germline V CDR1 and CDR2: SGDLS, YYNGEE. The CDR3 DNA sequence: TGTGCCAGCAGCCGTGAGAGAGGGGGTGAAGGTGGCTACACCTTC. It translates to CASSRERGGEGGYTF.

The CDR3 nucleotides read TGTGCCAGCAGTGAAGCGGGGGAGGTTACTGAAGCTTTCTTT. Translated, it gives CASSEAGEVTEAFF. The rearrangement joins TRBV6-1 to TRBJ1-1, with a tentative D call TRBD1 (5 bases). V gave up 0 bases and J gave up 5 bases, with 10 bases separating them. The CDR3 length is 14 residues. Germline V CDR1 and CDR2: MNHNS, SASEGT.

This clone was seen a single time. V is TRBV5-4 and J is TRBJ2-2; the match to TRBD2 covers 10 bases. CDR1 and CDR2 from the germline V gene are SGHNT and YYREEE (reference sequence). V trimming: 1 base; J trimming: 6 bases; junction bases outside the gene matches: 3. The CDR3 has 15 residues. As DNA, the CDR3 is TGTGCCAGCAGCTTGTATCTAGCGGGGGCCGGGGAGCTGTTTTTT. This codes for CASSLYLAGAGELFF.

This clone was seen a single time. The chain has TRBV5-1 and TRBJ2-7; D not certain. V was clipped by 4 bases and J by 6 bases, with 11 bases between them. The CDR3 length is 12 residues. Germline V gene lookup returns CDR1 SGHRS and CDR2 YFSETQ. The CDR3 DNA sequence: TGCGCCAGCAGCGACTCCCGGTTCGAGCAGTACTTC. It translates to CASSDSRFEQYF.

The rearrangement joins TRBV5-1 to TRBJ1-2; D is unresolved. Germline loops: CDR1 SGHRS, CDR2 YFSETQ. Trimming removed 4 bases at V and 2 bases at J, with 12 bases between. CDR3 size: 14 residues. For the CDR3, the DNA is TGCGCCAGCAGCGTGACCGGGAGGAACTATGGCTACACCTTC. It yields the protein CASSVTGRNYGYTF.

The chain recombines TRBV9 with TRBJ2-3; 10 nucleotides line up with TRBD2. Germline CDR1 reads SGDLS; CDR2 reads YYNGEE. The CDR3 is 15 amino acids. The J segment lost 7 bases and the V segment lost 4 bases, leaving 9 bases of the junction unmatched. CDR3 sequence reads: CASSPSGGAGNTQYF. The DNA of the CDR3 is TGTGCCAGCAGCCCTAGCGGGGGAGCAGGAAATACGCAGTATTTT. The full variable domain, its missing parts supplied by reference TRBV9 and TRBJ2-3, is DSGVTQTPKHLITATGQRVTLRCSPRSGDLSVYWYQQSLDQGLQFLIQYYNGEERAKGNILERFSAQQFPDLHSELNLSSLELGDSALYFCASSPSGGAGNTQYFGPGTRLTVL.

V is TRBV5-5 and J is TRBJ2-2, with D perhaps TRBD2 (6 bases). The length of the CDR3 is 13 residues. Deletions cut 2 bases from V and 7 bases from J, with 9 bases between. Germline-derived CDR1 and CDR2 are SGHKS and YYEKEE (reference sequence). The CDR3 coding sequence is TGTGCCAGCAGCTTCCAGGGAGGCGGGGAGCTGTTTTTT. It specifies CASSFQGGGELFF.

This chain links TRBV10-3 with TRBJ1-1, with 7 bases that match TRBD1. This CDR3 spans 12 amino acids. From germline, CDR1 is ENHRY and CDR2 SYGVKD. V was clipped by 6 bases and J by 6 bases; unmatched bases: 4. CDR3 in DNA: TGTGCCATCAGCCGAGACAGGGCTGAAGCTTTCTTT. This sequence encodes CAISRDRAEAFF.

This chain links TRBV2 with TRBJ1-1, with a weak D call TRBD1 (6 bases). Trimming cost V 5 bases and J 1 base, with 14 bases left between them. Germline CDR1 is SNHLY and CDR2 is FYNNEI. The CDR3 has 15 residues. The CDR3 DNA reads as TGTGCCAGCAGTACACAGGGAAGGGGGAACACTGAAGCTTTCTTT. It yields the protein CASSTQGRGNTEAFF. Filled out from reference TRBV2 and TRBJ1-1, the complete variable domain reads EPEVTQTPSHQVTQMGQEVILRCVPISNHLYFYWYRQILGQKVEFLVSFYNNEISEKSEIFDDQFSVERPDGSNFTLKIRSTKLEDSAMYFCASSTQGRGNTEAFFGQGTRLTVV.

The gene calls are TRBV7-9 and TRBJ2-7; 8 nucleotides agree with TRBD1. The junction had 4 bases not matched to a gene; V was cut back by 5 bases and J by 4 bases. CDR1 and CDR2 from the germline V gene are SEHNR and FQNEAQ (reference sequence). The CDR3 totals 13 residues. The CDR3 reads CASSRDRSYEQYF. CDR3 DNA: TGTGCCAGCAGCCGGGACAGGTCTTACGAGCAGTACTTC.

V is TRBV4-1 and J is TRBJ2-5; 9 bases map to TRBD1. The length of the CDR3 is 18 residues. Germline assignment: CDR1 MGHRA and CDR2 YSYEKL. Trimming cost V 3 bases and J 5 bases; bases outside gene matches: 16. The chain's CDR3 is CASSQVRGQGEGQETQYF. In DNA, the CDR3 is TGCGCCAGCAGCCAGGTGCGGGGACAGGGAGAAGGTCAGGAGACCCAGTACTTC.

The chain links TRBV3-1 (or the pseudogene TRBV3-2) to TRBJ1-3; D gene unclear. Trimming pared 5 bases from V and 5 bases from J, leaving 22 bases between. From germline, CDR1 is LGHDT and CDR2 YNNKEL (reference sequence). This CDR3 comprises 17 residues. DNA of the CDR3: TGTGCCAGCAGCTCTTTCGTTCCCATACACGCACGAAACACCATATATTTT. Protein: CASSSFVPIHARNTIYF.

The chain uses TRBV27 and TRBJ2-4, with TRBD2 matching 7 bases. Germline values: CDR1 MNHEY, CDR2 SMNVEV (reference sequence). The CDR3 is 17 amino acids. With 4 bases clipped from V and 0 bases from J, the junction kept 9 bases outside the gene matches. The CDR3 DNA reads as TGTGCCAGCAGTTCAATCCTGGGGGGGGTAGCCAAAAACATTCAGTACTTC. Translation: CASSSILGGVAKNIQYF.

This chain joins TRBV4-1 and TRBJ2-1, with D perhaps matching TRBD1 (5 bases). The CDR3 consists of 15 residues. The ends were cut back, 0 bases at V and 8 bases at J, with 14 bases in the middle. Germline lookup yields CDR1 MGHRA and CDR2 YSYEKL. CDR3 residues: CASSQELDSRYEQFF. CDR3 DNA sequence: TGCGCCAGCAGCCAAGAACTTGACAGCAGATATGAGCAGTTCTTC.

The CDR3 bases are TGTGCCACCAGCAGGTCAGGGGGACTAGCCGGAAACACCATATATTTT. Translation: CATSRSGGLAGNTIYF. This chain connects TRBV15 to TRBJ1-3, with 7 bases lining up with TRBD1. From germline, CDR1 is LNHNV and CDR2 YYDKDF (reference sequence). The CDR3 covers 16 residues. V was pared by 3 bases and J by 4 bases, with 9 bases of the junction left unmatched.

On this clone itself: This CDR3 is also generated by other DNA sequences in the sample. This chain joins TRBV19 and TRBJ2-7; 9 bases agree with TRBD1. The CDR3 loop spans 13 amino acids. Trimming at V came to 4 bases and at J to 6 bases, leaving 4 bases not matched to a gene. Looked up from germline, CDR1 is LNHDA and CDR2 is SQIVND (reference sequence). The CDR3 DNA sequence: TGTGCCAGTAGTACCGGACAGGGGAGCGAGCAGTACTTC. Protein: CASSTGQGSEQYF.